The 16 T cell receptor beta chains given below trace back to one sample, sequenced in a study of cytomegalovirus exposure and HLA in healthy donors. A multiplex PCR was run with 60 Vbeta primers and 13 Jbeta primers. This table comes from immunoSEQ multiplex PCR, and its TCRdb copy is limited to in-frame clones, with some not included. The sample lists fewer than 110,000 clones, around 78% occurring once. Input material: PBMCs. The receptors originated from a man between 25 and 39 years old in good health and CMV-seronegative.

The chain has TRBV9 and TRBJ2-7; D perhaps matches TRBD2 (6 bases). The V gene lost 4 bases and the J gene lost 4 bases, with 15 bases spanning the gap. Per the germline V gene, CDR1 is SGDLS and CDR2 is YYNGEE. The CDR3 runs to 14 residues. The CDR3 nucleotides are TGTGCCAGCAGCCCCGGAGGGCGGAATTACGAGCAGTACTTC. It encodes CASSPGGRNYEQYF.

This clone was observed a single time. CDR3 in amino acids: CASSFLSLDTGELFF. In DNA form, the CDR3 reads TGTGCCAGCAGTTTCCTATCCCTCGACACCGGGGAGCTGTTTTTT. This sequence joins TRBV7-9 and TRBJ2-2; unclear D gene. Trimming pared 6 bases from V and 3 bases from J, leaving 14 bases between. This CDR3 comprises 15 residues. Germline assignment: CDR1 SEHNR and CDR2 FQNEAQ (reference sequence).

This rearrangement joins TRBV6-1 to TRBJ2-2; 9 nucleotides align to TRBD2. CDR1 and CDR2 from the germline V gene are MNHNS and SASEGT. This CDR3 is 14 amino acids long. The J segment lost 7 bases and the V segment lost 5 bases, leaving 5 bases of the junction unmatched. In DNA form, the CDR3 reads TGTGCCAGCAGTCGCGGGGGGGCGAACGGGGAGCTGTTTTTT. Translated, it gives CASSRGGANGELFF.

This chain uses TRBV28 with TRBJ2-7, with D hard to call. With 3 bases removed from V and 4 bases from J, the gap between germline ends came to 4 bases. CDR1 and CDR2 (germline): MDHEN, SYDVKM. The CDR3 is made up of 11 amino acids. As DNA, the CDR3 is TGTGCCAGCAGTTTGAGGTACGAGCAGTACTTC. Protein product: CASSLRYEQYF.

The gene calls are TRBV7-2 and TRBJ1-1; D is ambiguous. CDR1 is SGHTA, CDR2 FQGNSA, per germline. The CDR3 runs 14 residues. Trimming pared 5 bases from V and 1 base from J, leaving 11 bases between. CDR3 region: CASSPRRGNTEAFF. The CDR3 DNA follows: TGTGCCAGCAGCCCTAGACGAGGGAACACTGAAGCTTTCTTT.

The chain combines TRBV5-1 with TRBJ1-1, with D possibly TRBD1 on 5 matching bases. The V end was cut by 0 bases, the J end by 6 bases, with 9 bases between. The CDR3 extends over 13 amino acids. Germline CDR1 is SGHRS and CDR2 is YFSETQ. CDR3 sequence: CASSLADRPEAFF. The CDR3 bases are TGCGCCAGCAGCTTGGCCGACAGACCTGAAGCTTTCTTT.

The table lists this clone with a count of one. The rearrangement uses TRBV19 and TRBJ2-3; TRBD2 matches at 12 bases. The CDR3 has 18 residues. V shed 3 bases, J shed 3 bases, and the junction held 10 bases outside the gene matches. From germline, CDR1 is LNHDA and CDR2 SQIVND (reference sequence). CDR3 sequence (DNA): TGTGCCAGTAGTATCAAGGGAACTAGCGGGGGGCCTACAGATACGCAGTATTTT. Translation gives CASSIKGTSGGPTDTQYF.

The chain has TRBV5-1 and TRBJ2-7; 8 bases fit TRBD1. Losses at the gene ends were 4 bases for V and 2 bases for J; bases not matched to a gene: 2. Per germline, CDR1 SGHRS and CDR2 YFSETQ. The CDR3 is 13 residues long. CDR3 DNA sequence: TGCGCCAGCAGCAAGGGACAGGCCTACGAGCAGTACTTC. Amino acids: CASSKGQAYEQYF.

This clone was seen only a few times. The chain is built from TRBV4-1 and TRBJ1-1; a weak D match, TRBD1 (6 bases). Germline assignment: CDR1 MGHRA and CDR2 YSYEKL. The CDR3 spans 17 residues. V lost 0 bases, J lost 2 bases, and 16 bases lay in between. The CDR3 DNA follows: TGCGCCAGCAGCCAAGATCGTCTACGGACAGCCAACACTGAAGCTTTCTTT. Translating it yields CASSQDRLRTANTEAFF.

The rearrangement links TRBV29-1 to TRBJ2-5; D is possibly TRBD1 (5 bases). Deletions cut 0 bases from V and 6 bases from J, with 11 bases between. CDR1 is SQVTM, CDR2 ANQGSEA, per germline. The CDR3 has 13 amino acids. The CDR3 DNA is TGCAGCGTTGAAGATAATGCAGGGCAGACCCAGTACTTC. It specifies CSVEDNAGQTQYF.

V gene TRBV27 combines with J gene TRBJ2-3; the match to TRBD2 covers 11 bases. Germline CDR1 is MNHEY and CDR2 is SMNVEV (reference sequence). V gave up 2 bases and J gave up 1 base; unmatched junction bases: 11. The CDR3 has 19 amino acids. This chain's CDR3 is CASSLRAIGLAGGTDTQYF. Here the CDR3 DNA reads TGTGCCAGCAGTTTAAGGGCAATTGGACTAGCGGGTGGCACAGATACGCAGTATTTT.

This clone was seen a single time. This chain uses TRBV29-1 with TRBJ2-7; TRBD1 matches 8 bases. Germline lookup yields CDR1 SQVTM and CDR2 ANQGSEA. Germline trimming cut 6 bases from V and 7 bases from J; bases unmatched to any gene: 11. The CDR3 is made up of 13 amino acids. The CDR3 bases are TGCAGCGTACATACAGGGGGGAGGAGTGAGCAGTACTTC. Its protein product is CSVHTGGRSEQYF.

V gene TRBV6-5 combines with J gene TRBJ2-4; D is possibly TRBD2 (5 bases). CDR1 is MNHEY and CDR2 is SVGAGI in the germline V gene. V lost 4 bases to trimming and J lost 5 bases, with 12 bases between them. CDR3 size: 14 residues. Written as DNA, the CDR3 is TGTGCCAGCAGTTCAACCGGGGTGGAAAACATTCAGTACTTC. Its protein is CASSSTGVENIQYF.

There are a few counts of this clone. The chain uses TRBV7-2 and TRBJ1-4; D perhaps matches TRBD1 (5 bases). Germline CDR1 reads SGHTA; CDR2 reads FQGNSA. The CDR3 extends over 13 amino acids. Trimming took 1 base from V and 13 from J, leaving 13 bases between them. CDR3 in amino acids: CASSLDRSLGLFF. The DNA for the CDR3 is TGTGCCAGCAGCTTAGACAGGTCCTTAGGACTGTTTTTT.

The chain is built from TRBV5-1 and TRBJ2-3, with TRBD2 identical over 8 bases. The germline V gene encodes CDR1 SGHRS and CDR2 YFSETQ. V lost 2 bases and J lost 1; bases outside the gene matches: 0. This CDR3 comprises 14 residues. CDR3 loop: CASSLLAGTDTQYF. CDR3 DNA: TGCGCCAGCAGCTTACTAGCGGGCACAGATACGCAGTATTTT.

Here the CDR3 reads CAWSQGSTGLKEKLFF. CDR3 coding DNA: TGTGCCTGGAGTCAAGGGAGCACAGGGCTGAAAGAAAAACTGTTTTTT. The rearrangement joins TRBV30 to TRBJ1-4; the D gene is possibly TRBD1 (6 bases). The CDR3 spans 16 residues. The V end lost 2 bases, the J end lost 8 bases, and 21 bases lay between the germline ends. Germline values: CDR1 GTSNPN, CDR2 SVGIG (reference sequence).